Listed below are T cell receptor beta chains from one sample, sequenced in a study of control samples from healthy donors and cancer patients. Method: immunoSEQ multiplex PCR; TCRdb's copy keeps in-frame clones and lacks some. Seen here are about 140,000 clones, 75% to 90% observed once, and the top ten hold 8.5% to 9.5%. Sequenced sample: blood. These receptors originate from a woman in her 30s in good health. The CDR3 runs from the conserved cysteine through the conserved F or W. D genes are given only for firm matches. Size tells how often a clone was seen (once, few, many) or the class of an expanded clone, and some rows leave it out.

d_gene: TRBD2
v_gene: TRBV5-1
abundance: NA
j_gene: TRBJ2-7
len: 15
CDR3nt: TGCGCCAGCAGCTCCGGACTAGCGGATACCTACGAGCAGTACTTC
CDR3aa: CASSSGLADTYEQYF

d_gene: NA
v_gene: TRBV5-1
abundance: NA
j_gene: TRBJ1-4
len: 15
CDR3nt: TGCGCCAGCAGCCGGGACGGGACGCGCGATGAAAAACTGTTTTTT
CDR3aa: CASSRDGTRDEKLFF

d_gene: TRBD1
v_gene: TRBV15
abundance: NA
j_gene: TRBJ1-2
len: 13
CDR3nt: TGTGCCACCAGCAGCCAGGGACAGGGGATCCACACCTTC
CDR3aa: CATSSQGQGIHTF

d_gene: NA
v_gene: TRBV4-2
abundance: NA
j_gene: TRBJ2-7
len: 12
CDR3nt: TGTGCCAGCAGCCAAGGAGGGTTCGAGCAGTACTTC
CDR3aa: CASSQGGFEQYF

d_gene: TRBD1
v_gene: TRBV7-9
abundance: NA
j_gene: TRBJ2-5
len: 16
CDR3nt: TGTGCCAGCAGCTCCCCGGGACAGGGGATCCAAGAGACCCAGTACTTC
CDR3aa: CASSSPGQGIQETQYF

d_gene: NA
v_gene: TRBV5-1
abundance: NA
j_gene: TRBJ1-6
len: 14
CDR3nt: TGCGCCAGCAGCTTGGAACAGAATAATTCACCCCTCCACTTT
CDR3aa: CASSLEQNNSPLHF

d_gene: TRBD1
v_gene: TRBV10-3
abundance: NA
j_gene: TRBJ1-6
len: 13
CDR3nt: TGTGCCATCAGTGGACAGGGGGATTCACCCCTCCACTTT
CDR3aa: CAISGQGDSPLHF

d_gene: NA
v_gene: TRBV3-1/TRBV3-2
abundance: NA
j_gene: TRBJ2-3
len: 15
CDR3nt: TGTGCCAGCAGCCAAGGAGTATTGGGGTCAGATACGCAGTATTTT
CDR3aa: CASSQGVLGSDTQYF

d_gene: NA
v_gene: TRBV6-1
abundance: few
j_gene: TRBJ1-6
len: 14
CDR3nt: TGTGCCAGCAGTGAAGAGGTGGGTTCATCACCCCTCCACTTT
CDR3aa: CASSEEVGSSPLHF

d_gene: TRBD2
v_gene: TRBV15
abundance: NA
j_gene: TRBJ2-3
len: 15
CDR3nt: TGTGCCACCAGCAGCAGAGCGGGAGCCACAGATACGCAGTATTTT
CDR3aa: CATSSRAGATDTQYF

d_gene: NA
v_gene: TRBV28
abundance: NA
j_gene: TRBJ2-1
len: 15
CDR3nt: TGTGCCAGCGGGGGGTGGCAGGGGGCCTACAATGAGCAGTTCTTC
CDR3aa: CASGGWQGAYNEQFF

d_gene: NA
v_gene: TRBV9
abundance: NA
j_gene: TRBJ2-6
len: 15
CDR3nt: TGTGCCAGCAGCCCAGCGGGTACAGGGGCCAACGTCCTGACTTTC
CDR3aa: CASSPAGTGANVLTF

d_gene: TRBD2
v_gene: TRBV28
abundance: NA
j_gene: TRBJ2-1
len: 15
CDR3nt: TGTGCCAGCAGTCCACTAGCGGGAGAGGGCAATGAGCAGTTCTTC
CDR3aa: CASSPLAGEGNEQFF

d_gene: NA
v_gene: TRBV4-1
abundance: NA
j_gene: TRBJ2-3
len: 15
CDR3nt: TGCGCCAGCAGCCGGAGCATGGCTGCCACAGATACGCAGTATTTT
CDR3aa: CASSRSMAATDTQYF

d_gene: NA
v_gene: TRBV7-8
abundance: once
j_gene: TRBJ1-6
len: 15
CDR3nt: TGTGCCAGCGTCCTAACCGGACAGCGCAATTCACCCCTCCACTTT
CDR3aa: CASVLTGQRNSPLHF

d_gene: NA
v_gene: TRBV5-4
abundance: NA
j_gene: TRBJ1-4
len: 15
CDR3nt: TGTGCCAGCAGCTTGGACGGAACAACTAATGAAAAACTGTTTTTT
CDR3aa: CASSLDGTTNEKLFF

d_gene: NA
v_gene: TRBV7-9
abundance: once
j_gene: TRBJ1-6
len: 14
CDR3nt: TGTGCCAGCAGTCCGAGGGAAGATAATTCACCCCTCCACTTT
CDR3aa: CASSPREDNSPLHF

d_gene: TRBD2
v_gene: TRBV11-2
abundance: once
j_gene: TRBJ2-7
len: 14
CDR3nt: TGTGCCAGCAGTATAGCGGGAGATAGGTACGAGCAGTACTTC
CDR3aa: CASSIAGDRYEQYF

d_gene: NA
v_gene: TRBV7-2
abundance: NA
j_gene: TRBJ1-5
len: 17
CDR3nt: TGTGCCAGCAGCCCAAGGGGCGGACCCTATAGCAATCAGCCCCAGCATTTT
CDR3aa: CASSPRGGPYSNQPQHF

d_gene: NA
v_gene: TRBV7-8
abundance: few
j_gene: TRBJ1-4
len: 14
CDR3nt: TGTGCCAGCAGTCGTACGGGGTCTAATGAAAAACTGTTTTTT
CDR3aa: CASSRTGSNEKLFF

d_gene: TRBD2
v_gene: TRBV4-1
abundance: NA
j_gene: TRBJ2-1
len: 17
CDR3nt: TGCGCCAGCAGCCGGCATAGAGCGGGGGGGAATTACAATGAGCAGTTCTTC
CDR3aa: CASSRHRAGGNYNEQFF

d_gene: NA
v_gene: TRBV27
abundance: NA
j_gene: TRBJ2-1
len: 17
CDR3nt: TGTGCCAGCAGTTTGCGGCTATCGGGCCTCTCCTACAATGAGCAGTTCTTC
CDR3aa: CASSLRLSGLSYNEQFF

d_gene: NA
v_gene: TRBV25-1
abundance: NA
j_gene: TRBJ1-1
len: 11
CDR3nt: TGTGCCAGCAGTGACGGGGGGCCAGCTTTCTTT
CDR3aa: CASSDGGPAFF

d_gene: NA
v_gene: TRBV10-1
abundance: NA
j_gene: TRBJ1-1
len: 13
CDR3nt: TGCGCCAGCAGTTTAAACAGGAACACTGAAGCTTTCTTT
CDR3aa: CASSLNRNTEAFF

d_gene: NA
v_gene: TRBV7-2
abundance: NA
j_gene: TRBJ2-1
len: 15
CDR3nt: TGTGCCAGCAGCCAAGTCCGACGACTTTTCAATGAGCAGTTCTTC
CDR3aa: CASSQVRRLFNEQFF

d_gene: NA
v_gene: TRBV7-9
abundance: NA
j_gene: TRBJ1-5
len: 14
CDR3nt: TGTGCCAGCAGCTTAGGTGCAGTAAATCAGCCCCAGCATTTT
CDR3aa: CASSLGAVNQPQHF

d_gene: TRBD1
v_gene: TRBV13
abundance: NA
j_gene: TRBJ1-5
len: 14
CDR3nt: TGTGCCAGCAGCTTCAGGGGGCGCAATCAGCCCCAGCATTTT
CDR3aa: CASSFRGRNQPQHF

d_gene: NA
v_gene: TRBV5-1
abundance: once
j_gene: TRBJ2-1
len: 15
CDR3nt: TGCGCCAGCAGCTTGGGACAGGCGTCCTACAATGAGCAGTTCTTC
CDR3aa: CASSLGQASYNEQFF

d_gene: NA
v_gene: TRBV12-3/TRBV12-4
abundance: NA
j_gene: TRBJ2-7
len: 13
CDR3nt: TGTGCCAGTAGGGAGGAGAAGGCCTACGAGCAGTACTTC
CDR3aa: CASREEKAYEQYF

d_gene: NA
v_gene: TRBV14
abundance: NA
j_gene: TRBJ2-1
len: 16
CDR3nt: TGTGCCAGCAGCCAAGCAGGGGGGACTCTTTACAATGAGCAGTTCTTC
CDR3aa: CASSQAGGTLYNEQFF

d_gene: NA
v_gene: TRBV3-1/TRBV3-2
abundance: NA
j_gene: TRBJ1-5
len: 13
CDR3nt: TGTGCCAGCAGCCGCGGTGGGGATCAGCCCCAGCATTTT
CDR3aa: CASSRGGDQPQHF

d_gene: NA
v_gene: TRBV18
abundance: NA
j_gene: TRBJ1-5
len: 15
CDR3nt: TGTGCCAGCTCCGAAGGGGTGGGTGGCAATCAGCCCCAGCATTTT
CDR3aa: CASSEGVGGNQPQHF

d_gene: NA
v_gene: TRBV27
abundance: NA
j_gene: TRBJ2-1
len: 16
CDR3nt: TGTGCCAGCAGTTTATTCGGCGTTGCAAAAGGCAATGAGCAGTTCTTC
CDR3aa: CASSLFGVAKGNEQFF

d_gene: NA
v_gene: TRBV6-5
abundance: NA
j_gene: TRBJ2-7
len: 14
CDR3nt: TGTGCCAGCAGTTCCGCCCGTGGAGGATACGAGCAGTACTTC
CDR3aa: CASSSARGGYEQYF

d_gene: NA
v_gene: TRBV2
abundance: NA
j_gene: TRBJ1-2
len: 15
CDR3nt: TGTGCCGGCAGTGAACTCCTCCAGGATAACTATGGCTACACCTTC
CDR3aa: CAGSELLQDNYGYTF

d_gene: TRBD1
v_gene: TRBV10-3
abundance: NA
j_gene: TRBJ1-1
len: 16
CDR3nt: TGTGCCATCAGTGCGGGACAGGGGTTGGGAGACACTGAAGCTTTCTTT
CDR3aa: CAISAGQGLGDTEAFF

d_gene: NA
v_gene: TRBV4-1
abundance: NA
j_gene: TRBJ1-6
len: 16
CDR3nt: TGCGCCAGCAGCCAAGAGGTTGCGTTGGATAATTCACCCCTCCACTTT
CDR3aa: CASSQEVALDNSPLHF

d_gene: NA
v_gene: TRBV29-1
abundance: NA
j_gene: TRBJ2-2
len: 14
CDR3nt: TGCAGCGTTGGGGAGGACAGAATCACCGGGGAGCTGTTTTTT
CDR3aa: CSVGEDRITGELFF

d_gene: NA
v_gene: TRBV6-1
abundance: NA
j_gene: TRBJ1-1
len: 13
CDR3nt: TGTGCCAGCACTCAAATCTCAGGCACTGAAGCTTTCTTT
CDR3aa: CASTQISGTEAFF

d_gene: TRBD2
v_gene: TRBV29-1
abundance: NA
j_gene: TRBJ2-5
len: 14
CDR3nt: TGCAGCGTTGAGCGAGCGGGGGGGTGGGAGACCCAGTACTTC
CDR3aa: CSVERAGGWETQYF

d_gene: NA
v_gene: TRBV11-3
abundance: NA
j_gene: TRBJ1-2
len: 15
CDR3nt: TGTGCCAGCAGCCATAAATCAGGGAGGGGCTATGGCTACACCTTC
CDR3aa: CASSHKSGRGYGYTF

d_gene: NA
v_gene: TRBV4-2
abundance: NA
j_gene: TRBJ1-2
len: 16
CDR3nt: TGTGCCAGCAGCCAAGGTAGGGGCAGAATTAACTATGGCTACACCTTC
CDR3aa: CASSQGRGRINYGYTF

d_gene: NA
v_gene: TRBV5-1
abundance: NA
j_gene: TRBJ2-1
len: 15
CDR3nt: TGCGCCAGCAGCCCAGCGGGTCTTCCAAACAATGAGCAGTTCTTC
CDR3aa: CASSPAGLPNNEQFF

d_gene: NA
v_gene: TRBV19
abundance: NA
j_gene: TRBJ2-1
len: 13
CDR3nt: TGTGCCAGTAGTATTCGAGGTGTCAATGAGCAGTTCTTC
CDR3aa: CASSIRGVNEQFF

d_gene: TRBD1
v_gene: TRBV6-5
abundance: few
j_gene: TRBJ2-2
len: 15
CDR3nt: TGTGCCAGCAAGAACGGACAGGGGGACACCGGGGAGCTGTTTTTT
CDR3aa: CASKNGQGDTGELFF

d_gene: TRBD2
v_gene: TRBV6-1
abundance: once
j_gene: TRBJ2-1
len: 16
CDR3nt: TGTGCCAGCAGGGAAAGCGGGAGGGGGGCTACAAGTGAGCAGTTCTTC
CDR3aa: CASRESGRGATSEQFF

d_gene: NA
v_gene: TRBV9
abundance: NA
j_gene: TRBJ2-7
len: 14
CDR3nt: TGTGCCAGCACCCTGGGGGGAACCTTCTACGAGCAGTACTTC
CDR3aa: CASTLGGTFYEQYF

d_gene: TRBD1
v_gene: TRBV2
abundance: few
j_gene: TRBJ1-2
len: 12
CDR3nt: TGTGCCAGCTTCGACAGGGGGGATGGCTACACCTTC
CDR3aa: CASFDRGDGYTF